This TCR beta chain was recorded in a study of blood T cell repertoires in COVID-19. Germline values: CDR1 SGHRS, CDR2 YFSETQ. This CDR3 is 15 amino acids long. Trimming left V 3 bases short and J 0 bases short, with 11 bases between. The repertoire was sequenced with immunoSEQ multiplex PCR; TCRdb's copy has only in-frame clones and lacks some. The table records roughly 250,000 clones, 84% of them present only once. The chain links TRBV5-1 to TRBJ2-3; the D gene is possibly TRBD1 (5 bases). The sequence was obtained from a man aged 50-59 years with acute or convalescent COVID-19. Sequenced input: peripheral blood. CDR3: CASSSRQSSTDTQYF. The DNA of the CDR3 is TGCGCCAGCAGCTCCCGACAGTCTAGCACAGATACGCAGTATTTT.